The rows below give T cell receptor beta chains drawn from one sample of a study of T cell repertoires in cytomegalovirus infection. TCRdb re-called the reads with MiXCR, one entry per CDR3 protein. The table lists 230,000 or so distinct CDR3 sequences, about 18% of them singletons, with over 40% in the top ten. Source material: CD8+ T cells from PBMCs. The receptor source for this set is a human donor in good health (CMV status not recorded). Some clones in this sample may be carry-over from other donors' samples. Each CDR3 is given with its conserved first and last residue. A D gene is named only where the DNA matches it firmly. Expanded clones are given a class, and other clones once, few, many or no size at all.

clone size	V gene	J gene	D gene	CDR3 DNA	CDR3 protein
NA	TRBV6-8	TRBJ1-4	NA	TGTGCCAGCAGTTACAACGATGGGAATGAAAAACTGTTTTTT	CASSYNDGNEKLFF
NA	TRBV14	TRBJ2-7	NA	TGTGCCAGCAGCCAAGATTACGGGAAGGAGAAGTACTTC	CASSQDYGKEKYF
many	TRBV7-9	TRBJ2-7	NA	TGTGCCAGCAGCCCGCCGTTGCCGGGGAATAGCTACGAGCAGTACTTC	CASSPPLPGNSYEQYF
NA	TRBV28	TRBJ2-1	NA	TGTGCCAGCAGTTTGGGCGGGGGCTCCTACAATCAGCAGTTCTTC	CASSLGGGSYNQQFF
NA	TRBV20-1	TRBJ2-7	NA	TGCAGTGCTAGGTGGACGGAAGTCTACGAGCAGTACTTC	CSARWTEVYEQYF
NA	TRBV11-3	TRBJ2-1	NA	TGTGCCAGCAGCTTAGAAGGTTCTGCCTACAATGAGCAGTTCTTC	CASSLEGSAYNEQFF
NA	TRBV4-1	TRBJ1-2	NA	TGCGCCAGCAGCCACCCCGAAGGACTTGCGGGGTATGGCTACACCTTC	CASSHPEGLAGYGYTF
few	TRBV29-1	TRBJ1-3	NA	TGCAGCGTTGAAGAAGCAGGGCAAGAAGGAAACACCATATATTTT	CSVEEAGQEGNTIYF
many	TRBV12-5	TRBJ1-2	NA	TGTGCTAGTGGTCCCAGCGGTCTGGATGGCTACACCTTC	CASGPSGLDGYTF
NA	TRBV27	TRBJ1-5	NA	TGTGCCAGCAGCCTCGGGGGACCGGGCAATCAGCCCCAGCATTTT	CASSLGGPGNQPQHF
many	TRBV27	TRBJ2-7	NA	TGTGCCAGCAGTTTAAGGGCAGGGGTGTTCTACGAGCAGTACTTC	CASSLRAGVFYEQYF
many	TRBV7-8	TRBJ2-5	TRBD2	TGTGCCAGCAGCTTGAGTAGCGGGGGGGTCTCGGCCCAGTACTTC	CASSLSSGGVSAQYF
many	TRBV12-3/TRBV12-4	TRBJ2-2	NA	TGTGCCAGCGGAGCGATCGGTAGCGCGAACACCGGGGAGCTGTTTTTT	CASGAIGSANTGELFF